Presented here are 25 T cell receptor beta chains from one specimen sequenced in a study of blood T cell repertoires in COVID-19. Profiled with immunoSEQ multiplex PCR; TCRdb holds only in-frame clones, not every one. This table holds more than 65,000 clones, 82% found once. The sample taken for sequencing was peripheral blood. The receptors were sampled from a human donor in a cohort sampled during active COVID-19.

As concerns this clone: This sample includes further DNA sequences coding for the same CDR3. The genes are TRBV11-2 and TRBJ2-3, with 9 positions matching TRBD2. CDR3 size: 16 residues. In germline, CDR1 is SGHAT, CDR2 FQNNGV. V shed 7 bases, J shed 5 bases, and the junction held 13 bases outside the gene matches. CDR3 sequence reads: CASKTGGAGGLDTQYF. The CDR3, as DNA: TGTGCCAGCAAGACGGGGGGAGCGGGGGGTTTAGATACGCAGTATTTT.

V gene TRBV19 combines with J gene TRBJ1-5; D remains ambiguous. There are 12 residues in the CDR3. In germline, CDR1 is LNHDA, CDR2 SQIVND (reference sequence). The V gene lost 5 bases and the J gene lost 9 bases, with 11 bases spanning the gap. The CDR3 region is CASSGGVSPQHF. The CDR3 DNA reads as TGTGCCAGTAGTGGCGGAGTGTCGCCCCAGCATTTT.

The V call is TRBV5-1, the J call TRBJ1-1; 8 bases are shared with TRBD1. The CDR3 length is 15 residues. Germline V CDR1 and CDR2: SGHRS, YFSETQ. The V gene end was trimmed by 3 bases and the J gene end by 3 bases; junction bases not matched to a gene: 7. The CDR3 protein is CASSYRGAQDTEAFF. The CDR3 DNA reads TGCGCCAGCAGCTACAGGGGGGCGCAGGACACTGAAGCTTTCTTT.

V gene TRBV6-6 combines with J gene TRBJ1-4; TRBD1 matches at 7 bases. Germline V gene data show CDR1 as MNHNY and CDR2 as SVGAGI (reference sequence). V shed 8 bases, J shed 7 bases, and the junction held 16 bases outside the gene matches. The CDR3 runs 16 residues. CDR3 sequence: CASRGGVTGQPEKLFF. For the CDR3, the DNA is TGTGCCAGCCGGGGAGGCGTCACGGGACAGCCTGAAAAACTGTTTTTT.

V and J are TRBV3-1 (or the pseudogene TRBV3-2) and TRBJ2-6, with 8 bases matching TRBD2. V lost 4 bases and J lost 4; bases outside the gene matches: 3. CDR1 is LGHDT, CDR2 YNNKEL, per germline (reference sequence). The CDR3 covers 15 residues. CDR3 protein: CASSLRGEGANVLTF. In DNA, the CDR3 is TGTGCCAGCAGCCTGCGGGGGGAGGGGGCCAACGTCCTGACTTTC.

V is TRBV10-1 and J is TRBJ2-7; 10 positions match TRBD2. Germline CDR1 and CDR2: WNHNN and SYGVQD (reference sequence). The length of the CDR3 is 12 residues. J gave up 8 bases and V 11 bases, and 9 bases lay outside the gene matches. The CDR3 DNA is TGCGCCTCCTCAAGCGGGGGGGCGAAGCAGTACTTC. Its translation is CASSSGGAKQYF.

This chain connects TRBV2 to TRBJ2-2; 8 bases fit TRBD1. There are 14 residues in the CDR3. CDR1 and CDR2 (germline): SNHLY, FYNNEI. Trimming at V came to 4 bases and at J to 6 bases, leaving 4 bases not matched to a gene. CDR3 amino acids: CASSGQGFAGELFF. As DNA, the CDR3 is TGTGCCAGCAGTGGACAGGGGTTCGCCGGGGAGCTGTTTTTT.

V gene TRBV12-2 combines with J gene TRBJ1-1; the DNA was not used to check the table's D call, TRBD1. TRBV12-2 is a recognized pseudogene. CDR3 length equals 14 residues. CDR3 sequence: CASRLVSGNTEAFF. CDR3 DNA: TGTGCAAGTCGCTTGGTTTCAGGGAACACTGAAGCTTTCTTT.

The chain is built from TRBV19 and TRBJ1-5, with D possibly matching TRBD1 (6 bases). The germline gives CDR1 LNHDA, CDR2 SQIVND (reference sequence). V lost 4 bases to trimming and J lost 2 bases, with 9 bases between them. The CDR3 length is 14 residues. CDR3 coding DNA: TGTGCCAGTAGTAAAGGGGGAGGCAATCAGCCCCAGCATTTT. Amino acid sequence: CASSKGGGNQPQHF.

The chain is built from TRBV7-2 and TRBJ1-2; D is possibly TRBD1 (5 bases). CDR3 length: 16 amino acids. The V gene lost 5 bases and the J gene lost 6 bases, with 22 bases spanning the gap. Germline V CDR1 and CDR2: SGHTA, FQGNSA. The CDR3 protein is CASSPPDRNPPNGYTF. In DNA form, the CDR3 reads TGTGCCAGCAGCCCCCCCGACAGAAACCCGCCGAATGGCTACACCTTC.

V usage is TRBV5-5 and J usage is TRBJ2-5; 12 bases match TRBD2. From germline, CDR1 is SGHKS and CDR2 YYEKEE (reference sequence). CDR3 length: 16 amino acids. V dropped 0 bases and J dropped 5; count of bases not matched to a gene: 5. Here the CDR3 reads CASSLAASGGVETQYF. The CDR3 nucleotides are TGTGCCAGCAGCTTGGCGGCTAGCGGGGGGGTGGAGACCCAGTACTTC.

V and J are TRBV29-1 and TRBJ2-1; TRBD2 agrees at 14 bases. CDR3 size: 20 residues. After removal of 4 bases from V and 0 bases from J, the junction contained 14 bases not matched to a gene. Germline-derived CDR1 and CDR2 are SQVTM and ANQGSEA. CDR3 loop: CSVAPLGLAGGLHSYNEQFF. The CDR3 bases are TGCAGCGTTGCCCCCCTTGGACTAGCGGGGGGCCTCCACTCCTACAATGAGCAGTTCTTC.

V usage is TRBV5-4 and J usage is TRBJ1-2, with D perhaps TRBD1 (5 bases). CDR3 size: 14 residues. CDR1 and CDR2 from the germline V gene are SGHNT and YYREEE (reference sequence). The V gene lost 4 bases and the J gene lost 5 bases, with 15 bases spanning the gap. CDR3 DNA: TGTGCCAGCAGCGTCCAGGGCCAGCTGTATGGCTACACCTTC. This sequence encodes CASSVQGQLYGYTF.

The chain has TRBV29-1 and TRBJ2-1, with TRBD2 matching 13 bases. Per the germline V gene, CDR1 is SQVTM and CDR2 is ANQGSEA. The CDR3 totals 14 residues. V trimming: 4 bases; J trimming: 5 bases; junction bases outside the gene matches: 2. The CDR3 loop is CSVGGLAGDNEQFF. DNA of the CDR3: TGCAGCGTTGGAGGACTAGCGGGGGACAATGAGCAGTTCTTC.

Points on this clone: Germline and junction disagree at one end, which may indicate a read error. The chain employs TRBV7-9 and TRBJ1-2; the D gene is possibly TRBD1 (5 bases). CDR1 is SEHNR, CDR2 FQNEAQ, per germline (reference sequence). There are 12 residues in the CDR3. CDR3 in DNA: TGTGCCAGCAGCTTAGCGGACACCCTTGGGCCCTTC. It codes for CASSLADTLGPF.

The chain links TRBV11-2 to TRBJ2-7, with a possible D match to TRBD2 (5 bases). This CDR3 is built from 15 residues. With 5 bases removed from V and 0 bases from J, the gap between germline ends came to 14 bases. Germline V gives CDR1 SGHAT, CDR2 FQNNGV. The CDR3 loop reads CASSPPGLLSYEQYF. As DNA, the CDR3 is TGTGCCAGCAGCCCCCCCGGACTGCTCTCCTACGAGCAGTACTTC.

The chain has TRBV2 and TRBJ1-1; 8 bases map to TRBD1. This CDR3 contains 12 residues. Germline V gene data show CDR1 as SNHLY and CDR2 as FYNNEI. The V and J ends lost 5 bases and 8 bases, in that order; junction bases with no gene match: 4. CDR3 in DNA: TGTGCCAGCAGTCGGGACAGGTGGGAAGCTTTCTTT. This codes for CASSRDRWEAFF.

V is TRBV10-3 and J is TRBJ1-1, with TRBD1 as a possible D gene (5 bases). V lost 8 bases and J lost 7, with 20 bases in between. The CDR3 is 14 amino acids. Germline V CDR1 and CDR2: ENHRY, SYGVKD. CDR3: CAIARAGDSSEAFF. In DNA, the CDR3 is TGTGCCATCGCGCGAGCGGGGGACTCGAGTGAAGCTTTCTTT.

The chain links TRBV4-2 to TRBJ2-3; 10 bases align to TRBD2. This CDR3 has 18 residues. V shed 4 bases and J 1 base; nucleotides not matched to a gene: 11. Germline-derived CDR1 and CDR2 are LGHNA and YNFKEQ. The DNA for the CDR3 is TGTGCCAGCAGCCCCCTTCTAGCGGGGGTGGGCGGCACAGATACGCAGTATTTT. It is translated as CASSPLLAGVGGTDTQYF.

This chain links TRBV3-1 (or the pseudogene TRBV3-2) with TRBJ2-7; 7 nucleotides line up with TRBD2. V was pared by 3 bases and J by 3 bases, with 5 bases of the junction left unmatched. Looked up from germline, CDR1 is LGHDT and CDR2 is YNNKEL (reference sequence). This CDR3 has 14 amino acids. CDR3 DNA sequence: TGTGCCAGCAGCCAGCCAGCGGGGCTCTACGAGCAGTACTTC. It specifies CASSQPAGLYEQYF.

The V gene is TRBV7-9, the J gene TRBJ1-2; D is uncertain. From germline, CDR1 is SEHNR and CDR2 FQNEAQ (reference sequence). The CDR3 contains 13 residues. Trimming stripped 2 bases from V and 8 bases from J, with 12 bases between. DNA for the CDR3: TGTGCCAGCAGCTTATCCGACAATGGAGGCTACACCTTC. This translates into CASSLSDNGGYTF.

The chain employs TRBV7-2 and TRBJ2-7; 10 positions agree with TRBD2. The germline V gene encodes CDR1 SGHTA and CDR2 FQGNSA. The length of the CDR3 is 14 residues. Trimming at V came to 4 bases and at J to 4 bases, leaving 4 bases not matched to a gene. This chain's CDR3 is CASSSAGGPYEQYF. The CDR3 nucleotides read TGTGCCAGCAGCTCAGCGGGGGGGCCGTACGAGCAGTACTTC.

The chain recombines TRBV9 with TRBJ1-3; tentative D call: TRBD1 (5 bases). The CDR3 loop spans 15 amino acids. Trimming cost V 2 bases and J 2 bases, with 11 bases left between them. Germline V lookup: CDR1 SGDLS, CDR2 YYNGEE. The CDR3 is CASSVDGTAGNTIYF. The CDR3, as DNA: TGTGCCAGCAGCGTGGACGGGACTGCTGGAAACACCATATATTTT.

The rearrangement links TRBV10-3 to TRBJ2-7; 8 bases line up with TRBD2. V was pared by 6 bases and J by 3 bases, with 10 bases of the junction left unmatched. Germline V gene sequence: CDR1 ENHRY, CDR2 SYGVKD. This CDR3 has 15 residues. The CDR3, as DNA: TGTGCCATCAGGCCAGTCTACGCGGGGGGCTACGAGCAGTACTTC. Protein: CAIRPVYAGGYEQYF.

The chain uses TRBV30 and TRBJ1-6; D is possibly TRBD1 (6 bases). The V and J ends lost 4 bases and 2 bases respectively, with 15 bases between them. The CDR3 is 16 residues long. In germline, CDR1 is GTSNPN, CDR2 SVGIG (reference sequence). The CDR3 DNA reads TGTGCCTGGATGTGGAGCGGGGGCGCCTATAATTCACCCCTCCACTTT. Its protein is CAWMWSGGAYNSPLHF. Full variable domain (rest looked up from reference TRBV30 and TRBJ1-6): SQTIHQWPATLVQPVGSPLSLECTVEGTSNPNLYWYRQAAGRGLQLLFYSVGIGQISSEVPQNLSASRPQDRQFILSSKKLLLSDSGFYLCAWMWSGGAYNSPLHFGNGTRLTVT.